The rows below give T cell receptor beta chains drawn from one sample of a study of T cells in tumors and immune-related adverse events. Measured with immunoSEQ multiplex PCR; TCRdb has only the in-frame clones, and not every one. This table has tens of thousands of clones, 75% to 95% appearing once. The input for sequencing was lymph node tissue, taken from a patient treated with anti-PD-1 therapy. The receptors shown here come from a female donor with metastatic renal cell carcinoma. CDR3s include the opening cysteine and the closing phenylalanine or tryptophan. The D gene is left open where the match is weak. The size of a clone is reported for some rows only, either as once, few or many, or as a class for expanded clones.

j_call | v_call | d_call | clone_size | cdr3_nt | cdr3_aa
TRBJ2-5 | TRBV5-6 | NA | NA | TGTGCCAGCAGCTTGGGGCGTGAGACCCAGTACTTC | CASSLGRETQYF
TRBJ2-4 | TRBV4-1 | NA | NA | TGCGCCAGCAGCCAAGTAGAGGGAAACATTCAGTACTTC | CASSQVEGNIQYF
TRBJ2-5 | TRBV15 | TRBD2 | once | TGTGCCACCAGCAGAGCGGGAGGTCATGAGACCCAGTACTTC | CATSRAGGHETQYF
TRBJ2-7 | TRBV2 | TRBD2 | NA | TGTGCCAGCAGGACTAGCGGCTACGAGCAGTACTTC | CASRTSGYEQYF
TRBJ1-1 | TRBV5-8 | NA | NA | TGTGCCAGCAGCTTGATGGGTCTCGCTGAAGCTTTCTTT | CASSLMGLAEAFF
TRBJ2-5 | TRBV6-5 | TRBD1 | NA | TGTGCCAGCAGTTATCGCGGACAGGGGGCAGAGACCCAGTACTTC | CASSYRGQGAETQYF
TRBJ1-1 | TRBV6-1 | NA | NA | TGTGCCAGCAGTCTCGGCGGGGAAGCTTTCTTT | CASSLGGEAFF
TRBJ2-3 | TRBV5-4 | NA | NA | TGTGCCAGCAGCTTGGGAGTACCGGGAGTTACGCAGTATTTT | CASSLGVPGVTQYF
TRBJ2-7 | TRBV18 | TRBD2 | once | TGTGCCAGCTCACCGACTAGCGGTACCTACGAGCAGTACTTC | CASSPTSGTYEQYF
TRBJ2-1 | TRBV7-7 | NA | NA | TGTGCCAGCAGCCCACACGGAGGTGAGCAGTTCTTC | CASSPHGGEQFF
TRBJ1-4 | TRBV7-9 | NA | NA | TGTGCCAGCAGCTTAGCGGGACATTTGGAAAAACTGTTTTTT | CASSLAGHLEKLFF
TRBJ2-7 | TRBV23-1 | NA | once | TGCGCCAGCAGTCACCCCGGGACTCGCACCTACGAGCAGTACTTC | CASSHPGTRTYEQYF
TRBJ1-1 | TRBV15 | NA | NA | TGTGCCACCAGCAGAGATTCACAGGTCAGGGGAGATACTGAAGCTTTCTTT | CATSRDSQVRGDTEAFF
TRBJ2-7 | TRBV15 | NA | NA | TGTGCCACCAGCAGGTTCAAACCCCCGTGGGACATTATATACGAGCAGTACTTC | CATSRFKPPWDIIYEQYF
TRBJ1-2 | TRBV5-1 | TRBD1 | NA | TGCGCCAGCAGCTCGGACAGGGGCTACACCTTC | CASSSDRGYTF
TRBJ1-2 | TRBV30 | NA | NA | TGTGCCTTTACAGCTACTAACTATGGCTACACCTTC | CAFTATNYGYTF
TRBJ2-1 | TRBV11-3 | NA | NA | TGTGCCAGCAGCCCTCATCCCTCTTGGGGGGACAATGAGCAGTTCTTC | CASSPHPSWGDNEQFF
TRBJ2-1 | TRBV5-4 | NA | NA | TGTGCCAGCAGCATCACGGCCTCCTACAATGAGCAGTTCTTC | CASSITASYNEQFF
TRBJ1-1 | TRBV7-2 | NA | NA | TGTGCCAGCAGCGAAGACAGAGTGAACACTGAAGCTTTCTTT | CASSEDRVNTEAFF
TRBJ1-1 | TRBV18 | NA | NA | TGTGCCAGCTCACCACAAAATGACAGAGTGGGCACTGAAGCTTTCTTT | CASSPQNDRVGTEAFF
TRBJ1-1 | TRBV27 | NA | NA | TGTGCCAGCAGTTTATCGGCGGGGTATATGAACACTGAAGCTTTCTTT | CASSLSAGYMNTEAFF
TRBJ1-4 | TRBV10-1 | TRBD1 | NA | TGCGCCAGCAGTGAGGACGGGGACAGGGGGCTCTTTAATGAAAAACTGTTTTTT | CASSEDGDRGLFNEKLFF